The present T cell receptor (beta chain) was sequenced within a study of blood T cell repertoires in COVID-19. About the study: Sites in the United States, Italy and Spain provided acute and convalescent COVID-19 samples. T cells, B-cell-depleted T cells, or PBMCs provided the cDNA or gDNA that served as material.

Original methodology: Quantification of nucleated cells was approximated via reference gene primer amplification. Clones were read by immunoSEQ multiplex PCR, and TCRdb kept only the in-frame ones, dropping some. V, J and clone size are taken as reported in that table, and D and trimming were inferred from the DNA itself. The table shows under 200,000 clones, with around 80% occurring only once. The sample taken for sequencing was peripheral blood. This clonotype originated in a man aged 60-69 years with acute or convalescent COVID-19.

The CDR3 loop reads CASSHGDRGPYEQYF. The CDR3 DNA is TGCGCCAGCAGCCATGGGGACAGGGGACCCTACGAGCAGTACTTC. The rearrangement uses TRBV4-1 and TRBJ2-7, with 10 bases aligning to TRBD1. Germline V gene lookup returns CDR1 MGHRA and CDR2 YSYEKL. The CDR3 has 15 amino acids. V trimming: 3 bases; J trimming: 2 bases; junction bases outside the gene matches: 4.